What follows describes a single T cell receptor beta chain. Its antigen remains unidentified. V lost 1 base and J lost 5, with 11 bases in between. The length of the CDR3 is 14 residues. The germline CDR1 and CDR2 sequences are SGHTA and FQGNSA. The table came from immunoSEQ multiplex PCR; TCRdb's copy has only in-frame clones and leaves some out. The sample holds some 10,000 clones, roughly 54% seen once. This specimen comes from a study of STAT3 mutations in large granular lymphocyte leukemia. About the study: Under 50% of treated T-LGLL patients showed hematologic response to immunosuppression.

Findings and limits, study-wide: Every T-LGLL patient had at least one immunodominant TCRbeta clonotype.

The clonotype was recovered from a boy aged 5-17 years with T-cell large granular lymphocyte leukemia. Some clones in this sample may be carry-over from other donors' samples. The chain combines TRBV7-2 with TRBJ2-5; D uncertain. Sequencing was performed on peripheral blood mononuclear cells. This chain's CDR3 is CASSLGAGPETQYF. The CDR3 DNA sequence: TGTGCCAGCAGCTTAGGGGCCGGGCCCGAGACCCAGTACTTC.